This TCR beta chain was captured by sequencing in a study of cytomegalovirus exposure and HLA in healthy donors. This clone was seen a handful of times. Its antigen is still unknown. Whole-study results and caveats: The classifier reportedly diagnosed cytomegalovirus status with high sensitivity and specificity. The investigators catalogued some 160 TCR beta chains as cytomegalovirus-associated. Later analysis identified a missense DCLRE1C variant that was linked to TCR beta V- and J-gene trimming.

This CDR3 is built from 15 residues. The germline V gene encodes CDR1 SGHVS and CDR2 FQNEAQ. J was trimmed by 4 bases and V by 5 bases; bases with no gene match: 6. With 60 Vbeta and 13 Jbeta primers, the PCR was carried out. Measured with immunoSEQ multiplex PCR; TCRdb has only the in-frame clones, and not every one. The sample lists some 130,000 clones; approximately 80% were seen once. The V call is TRBV7-8, the J call TRBJ1-5, with 9 bases that match TRBD1. The TCR was taken from a woman between 40 and 55 years old in good health and CMV-seropositive. The sequenced sample was PBMCs. The CDR3 sequence: CASSVGTGHNQPQHF. CDR3 nucleotides: TGTGCCAGCAGCGTCGGGACAGGGCATAATCAGCCCCAGCATTTT. The variable domain in full, completed from reference TRBV7-8 and TRBJ1-5, reads GAGVSQSPRYKVAKRGQDVALRCDPISGHVSLFWYQQALGQGPEFLTYFQNEAQLDKSGLPSDRFFAERPEGSVSTLKIQRTQQEDSAVYLCASSVGTGHNQPQHFGDGTRLSIL.